Following are 3 T cell receptor beta chains from one sample sequenced in a study of cytomegalovirus exposure and HLA in healthy donors. PCR amplification relied on 60 Vbeta primers (plus 13 Jbeta primers). Measured with immunoSEQ multiplex PCR; TCRdb has only the in-frame clones, and not every one. The data contain about 130,000 clones, around 83% of them seen just once; the ten biggest clones take up 0.95% to 1.5%. Sequenced material: PBMCs. These receptors came from a girl aged 2-10 years in good health and CMV-seronegative.

CDR3 nucleotides: TGCGCCAGCAGCCAAGGTGGACTTAAAGTGATTAGCACTGAAGCTTTCTTT. Protein product: CASSQGGLKVISTEAFF. The chain links TRBV4-1 to TRBJ1-1; the D is unclear. The length of the CDR3 is 17 residues. V was cut by 1 base and J by 4 bases, with 19 bases left in between. Looked up from germline, CDR1 is MGHRA and CDR2 is YSYEKL.

This sequence joins TRBV4-1 and TRBJ2-1; 10 bases map to TRBD2. The CDR3 contains 16 residues. Losses at the gene ends were 2 bases for V and 8 bases for J; bases not matched to a gene: 9. Germline CDR1 is MGHRA and CDR2 is YSYEKL. This chain's CDR3 is CASSQITSGTLYEQFF. The CDR3 DNA reads as TGCGCCAGCAGCCAAATCACTAGCGGGACCTTGTATGAGCAGTTCTTC.

The chain joins TRBV13 to TRBJ2-1, with 9 bases fitting TRBD2. The V and J ends lost 7 bases and 4 bases, in that order; junction bases with no gene match: 8. Germline loops: CDR1 PRHDT, CDR2 FYEKMQ (reference sequence). This CDR3 comprises 15 residues. CDR3 residues: CASTSSAGGYNEQFF. In DNA form, the CDR3 reads TGTGCCAGCACCTCTTCGGCGGGAGGGTACAATGAGCAGTTCTTC. Variable domain in full (rest from reference TRBV13 and TRBJ2-1): AAGVIQSPRHLIKEKRETATLKCYPIPRHDTVYWYQQGPGQDPQFLISFYEKMQSDKGSIPDRFSAQQFSDYHSELNMSSLELGDSALYFCASTSSAGGYNEQFFGPGTRLTVL.